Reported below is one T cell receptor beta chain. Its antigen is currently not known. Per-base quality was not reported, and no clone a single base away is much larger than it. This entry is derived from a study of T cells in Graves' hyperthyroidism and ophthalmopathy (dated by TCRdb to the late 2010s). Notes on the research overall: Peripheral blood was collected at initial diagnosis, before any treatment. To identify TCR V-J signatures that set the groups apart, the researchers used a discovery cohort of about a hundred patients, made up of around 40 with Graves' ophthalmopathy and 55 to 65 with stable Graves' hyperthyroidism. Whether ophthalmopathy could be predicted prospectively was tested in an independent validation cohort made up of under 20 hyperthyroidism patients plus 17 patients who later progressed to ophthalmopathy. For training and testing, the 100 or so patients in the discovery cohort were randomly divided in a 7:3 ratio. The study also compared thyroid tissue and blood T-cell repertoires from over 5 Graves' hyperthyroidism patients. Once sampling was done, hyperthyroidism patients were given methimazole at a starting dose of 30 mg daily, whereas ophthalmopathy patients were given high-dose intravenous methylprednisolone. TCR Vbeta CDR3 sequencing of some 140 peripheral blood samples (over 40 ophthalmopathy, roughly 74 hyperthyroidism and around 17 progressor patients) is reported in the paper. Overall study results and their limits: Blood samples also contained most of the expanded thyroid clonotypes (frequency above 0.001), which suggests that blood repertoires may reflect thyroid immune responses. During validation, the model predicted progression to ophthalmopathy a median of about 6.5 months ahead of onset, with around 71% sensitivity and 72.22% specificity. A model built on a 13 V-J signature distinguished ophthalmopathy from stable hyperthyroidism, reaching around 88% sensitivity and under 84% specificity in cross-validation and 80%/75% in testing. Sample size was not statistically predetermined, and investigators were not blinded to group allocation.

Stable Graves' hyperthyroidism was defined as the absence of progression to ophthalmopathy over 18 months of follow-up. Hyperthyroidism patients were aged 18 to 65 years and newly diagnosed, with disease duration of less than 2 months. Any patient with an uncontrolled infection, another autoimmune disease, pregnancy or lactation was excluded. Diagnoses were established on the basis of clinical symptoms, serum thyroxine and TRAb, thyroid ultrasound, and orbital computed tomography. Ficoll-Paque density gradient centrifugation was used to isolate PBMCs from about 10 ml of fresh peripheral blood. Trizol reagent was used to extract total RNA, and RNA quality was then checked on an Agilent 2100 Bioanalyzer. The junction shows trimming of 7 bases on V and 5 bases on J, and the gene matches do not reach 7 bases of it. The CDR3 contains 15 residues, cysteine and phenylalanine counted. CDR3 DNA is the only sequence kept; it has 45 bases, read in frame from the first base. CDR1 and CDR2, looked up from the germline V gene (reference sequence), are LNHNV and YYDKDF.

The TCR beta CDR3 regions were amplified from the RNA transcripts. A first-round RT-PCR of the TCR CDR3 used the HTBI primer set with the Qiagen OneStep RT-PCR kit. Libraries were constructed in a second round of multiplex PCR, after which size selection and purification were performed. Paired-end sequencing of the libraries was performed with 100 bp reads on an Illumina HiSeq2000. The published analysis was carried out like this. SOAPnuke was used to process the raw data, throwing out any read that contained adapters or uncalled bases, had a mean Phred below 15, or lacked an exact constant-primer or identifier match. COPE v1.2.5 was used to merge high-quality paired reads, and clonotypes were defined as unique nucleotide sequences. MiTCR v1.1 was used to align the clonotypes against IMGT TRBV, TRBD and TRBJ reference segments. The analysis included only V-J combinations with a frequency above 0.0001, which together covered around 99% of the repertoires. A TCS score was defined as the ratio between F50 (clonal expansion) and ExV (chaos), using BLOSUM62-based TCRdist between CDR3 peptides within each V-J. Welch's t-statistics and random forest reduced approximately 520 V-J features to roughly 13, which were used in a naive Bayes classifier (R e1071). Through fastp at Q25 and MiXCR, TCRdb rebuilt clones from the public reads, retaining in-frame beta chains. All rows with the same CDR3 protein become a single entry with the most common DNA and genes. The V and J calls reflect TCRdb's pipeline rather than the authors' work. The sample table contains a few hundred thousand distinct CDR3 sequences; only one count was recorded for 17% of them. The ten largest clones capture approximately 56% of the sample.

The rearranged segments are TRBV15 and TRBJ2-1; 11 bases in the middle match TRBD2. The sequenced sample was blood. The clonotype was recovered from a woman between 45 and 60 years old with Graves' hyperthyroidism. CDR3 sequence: CATNKLAGVNNEQFF. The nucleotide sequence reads TGTGCCACCAACAAACTAGCGGGAGTGAACAATGAGCAGTTCTTC.